This TCR beta chain was recovered during a study of blood T cell repertoires in COVID-19. Study summary: Some COVID-19 samples were acute and others convalescent; all came from the United States, Italy and Spain. In each case, the material was cDNA or gDNA derived from T cells, B-cell-depleted T cells, or PBMCs.

Seattle enrolled patients during active infection and tracked them longitudinally. V lost 4 bases, J lost 3 bases, and 14 bases stayed unmatched. This CDR3 region has 18 residues. Per germline, CDR1 MGHRA and CDR2 YSYEKL. This clone was seen only once. Produced via immunoSEQ multiplex PCR; TCRdb's table is partial and in-frame only. The sample lists 49,000 or so clones; roughly 85% were seen once. This chain links TRBV4-1 with TRBJ2-7; 11 bases map to TRBD1. Sequenced material: peripheral blood. The source is an elderly woman with COVID-19, enrolled during active disease. In DNA form, the CDR3 reads TGCGCCAGCAGCCCCACACCCTCGCCGGGACAGGGGGACTACGAGCAGTACTTC. It encodes CASSPTPSPGQGDYEQYF.